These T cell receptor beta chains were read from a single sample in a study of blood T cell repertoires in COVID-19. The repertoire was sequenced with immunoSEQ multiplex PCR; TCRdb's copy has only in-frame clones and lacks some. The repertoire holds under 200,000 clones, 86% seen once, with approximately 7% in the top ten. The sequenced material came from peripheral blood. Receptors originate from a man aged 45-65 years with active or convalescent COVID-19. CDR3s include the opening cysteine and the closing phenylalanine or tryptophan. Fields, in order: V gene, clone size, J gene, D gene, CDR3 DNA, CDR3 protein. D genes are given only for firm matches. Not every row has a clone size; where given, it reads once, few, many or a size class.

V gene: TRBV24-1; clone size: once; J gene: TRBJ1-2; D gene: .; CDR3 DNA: TGTGCCACCAGTGATGCGGGGGGGTATTGGGGCTACACCTTC; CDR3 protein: CATSDAGGYWGYTF
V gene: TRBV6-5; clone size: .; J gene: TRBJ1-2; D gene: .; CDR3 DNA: TGTGCCAGCAGTCTACAGCGGGATGGTGGCTACACCTTC; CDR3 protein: CASSLQRDGGYTF
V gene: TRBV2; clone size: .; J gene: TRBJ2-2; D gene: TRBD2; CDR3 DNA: TGTGCCAGCAGCGAAACTAGCGGGGGCACCGGGGAGCTGTTTTTT; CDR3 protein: CASSETSGGTGELFF
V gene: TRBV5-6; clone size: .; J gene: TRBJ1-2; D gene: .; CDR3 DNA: TGTGCCAGCAGCTTGGGGCGAGCAGGGGAGTACGGCTACACCTTC; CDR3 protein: CASSLGRAGEYGYTF
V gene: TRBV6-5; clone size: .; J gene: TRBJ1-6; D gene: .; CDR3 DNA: TGTGCCAGCAGTCAATCTAATTCACCCCTCCACTTT; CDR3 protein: CASSQSNSPLHF
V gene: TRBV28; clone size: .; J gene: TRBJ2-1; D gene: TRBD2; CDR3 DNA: TGTGCCAGCATTCCCCCCTTTGGGCGGGGGGACAATGAGCAGTTCTTC; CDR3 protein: CASIPPFGRGDNEQFF
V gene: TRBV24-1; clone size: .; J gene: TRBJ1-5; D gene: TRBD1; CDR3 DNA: TGTGCCACCAGTGACCATGACAGGGGCAATCAGCCCCAGCATTTT; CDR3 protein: CATSDHDRGNQPQHF
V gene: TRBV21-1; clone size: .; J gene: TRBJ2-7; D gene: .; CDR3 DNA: TGTGCCAGCAGCAGGACCGGGACAGGGTTCCCAGGGGAGCAGTACTTC; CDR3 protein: CASSRTGTGFPGEQYF
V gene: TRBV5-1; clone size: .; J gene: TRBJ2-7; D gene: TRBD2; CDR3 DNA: TGCGCCAGCAACTTACTAGCGGGAGCGGACGAGCAGTACTTC; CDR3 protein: CASNLLAGADEQYF
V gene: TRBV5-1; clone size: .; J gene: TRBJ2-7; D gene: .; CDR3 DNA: TGCGCCAGCAGCTCCCAAACTTTCAGGGGCCACGAGCAGTACTTC; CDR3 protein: CASSSQTFRGHEQYF
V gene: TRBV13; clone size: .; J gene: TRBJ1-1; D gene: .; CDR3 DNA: TGTGCCAGCAGCTTACCCCCACTGTTCACTGAAGCTTTCTTT; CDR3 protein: CASSLPPLFTEAFF
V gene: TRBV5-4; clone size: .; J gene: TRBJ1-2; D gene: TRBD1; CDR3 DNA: TGTGCCAGCAGCCCCCCGGGACAGAGAAACTATGGCTACACCTTC; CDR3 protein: CASSPPGQRNYGYTF
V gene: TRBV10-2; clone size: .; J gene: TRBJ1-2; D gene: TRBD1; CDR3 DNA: TGCGCCAGCAGTGGGGCAGGGGGCGTCTATGGCTACACCTTC; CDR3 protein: CASSGAGGVYGYTF
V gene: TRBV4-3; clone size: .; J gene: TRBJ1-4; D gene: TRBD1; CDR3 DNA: TGCGCCAGCAGCCAAGATCTGAACAGGGGATTCGGAAAACTGTTTTTT; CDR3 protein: CASSQDLNRGFGKLFF
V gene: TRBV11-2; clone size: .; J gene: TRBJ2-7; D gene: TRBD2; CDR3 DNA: TGTGCCAGCAGCTTAGATCCTACTAGCGGGAGATACGAGCAGTACTTC; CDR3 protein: CASSLDPTSGRYEQYF
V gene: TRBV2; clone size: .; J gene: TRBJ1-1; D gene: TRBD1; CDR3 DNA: TGTGCCAGCAACTCACCGGGACAGGGAAGGGCTGAAGCTTTCTTT; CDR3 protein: CASNSPGQGRAEAFF
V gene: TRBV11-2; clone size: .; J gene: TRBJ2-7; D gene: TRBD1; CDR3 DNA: TGTGCCAGCAGCCAGACAGGGGGATCCAGCTCCTACGAGCAGTACTTC; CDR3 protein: CASSQTGGSSSYEQYF
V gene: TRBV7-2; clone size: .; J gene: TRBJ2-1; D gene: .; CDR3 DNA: TGTGCCAGCAGCTCGGACAGCGCCTCCTACAATGAGCAGTTCTTC; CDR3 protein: CASSSDSASYNEQFF
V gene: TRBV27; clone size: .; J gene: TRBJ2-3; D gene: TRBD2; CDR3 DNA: TGTGCCAGCAGACCTGGGACTAGCGGGAGTACAGATACGCAGTATTTT; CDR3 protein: CASRPGTSGSTDTQYF
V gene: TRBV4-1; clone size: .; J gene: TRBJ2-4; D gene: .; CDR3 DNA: TGCGCCAGCAGCCAAGATGATGTCGTCAGGGGAGCCAAAAACATTCAGTACTTC; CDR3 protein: CASSQDDVVRGAKNIQYF
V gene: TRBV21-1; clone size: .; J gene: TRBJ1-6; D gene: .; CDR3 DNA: TGTGCCAGCAGCATCCGGGACAGGCCGGGAAATTCACCCCTCCACTTT; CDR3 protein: CASSIRDRPGNSPLHF
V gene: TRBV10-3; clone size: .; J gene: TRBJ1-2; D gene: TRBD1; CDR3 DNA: TGTGCCATCAGGAATGTAAACAGGGGGAACTATGGCTACACCTTC; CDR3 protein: CAIRNVNRGNYGYTF
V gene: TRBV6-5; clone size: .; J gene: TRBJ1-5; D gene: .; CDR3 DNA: TGTGCCAGCAGCCCCGTCGGGGGAAGCAATCAGCCCCAGCATTTT; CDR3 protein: CASSPVGGSNQPQHF
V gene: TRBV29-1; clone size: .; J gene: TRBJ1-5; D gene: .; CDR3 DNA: TGCAGCGCCTGGACAGTCAATAGCAATCAGCCCCAGCATTTT; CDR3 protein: CSAWTVNSNQPQHF
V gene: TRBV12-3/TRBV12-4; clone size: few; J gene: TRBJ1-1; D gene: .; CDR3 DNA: TGTGCCAGCAGTTTGGGGCTGGAAGCTTTCTTT; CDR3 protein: CASSLGLEAFF
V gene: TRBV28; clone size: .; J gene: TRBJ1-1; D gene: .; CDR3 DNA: TGTGCCAGCACCTGGGCTCAGGTTATGAACACTGAAGCTTTCTTT; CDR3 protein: CASTWAQVMNTEAFF
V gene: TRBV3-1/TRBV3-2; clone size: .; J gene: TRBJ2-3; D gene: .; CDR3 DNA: TGTGCCAGCAGCCAAGATCTATTAGGGGGAGGGCCGACAGATACGCAGTATTTT; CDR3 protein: CASSQDLLGGGPTDTQYF
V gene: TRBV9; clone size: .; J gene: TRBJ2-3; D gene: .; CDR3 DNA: TGTGCCAGCAGCGTAGGGACACAGAATACGCAGTATTTT; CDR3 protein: CASSVGTQNTQYF
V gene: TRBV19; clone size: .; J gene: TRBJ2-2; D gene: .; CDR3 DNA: TGTGCCAGTCAAATAAGTGGTCAGACTAACACCGGGGAGCTGTTTTTT; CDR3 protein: CASQISGQTNTGELFF
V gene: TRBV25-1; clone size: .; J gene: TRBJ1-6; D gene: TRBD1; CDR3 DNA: TGTGCCAGCAGTACCCGGACAGGGTTATACTCACCCCTCCACTTT; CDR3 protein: CASSTRTGLYSPLHF
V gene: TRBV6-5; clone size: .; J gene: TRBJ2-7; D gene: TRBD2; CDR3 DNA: TGTGCCAGCAGTTCCCCGAGACTAGCGGTGAACTACGAGCAGTACTTC; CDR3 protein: CASSSPRLAVNYEQYF
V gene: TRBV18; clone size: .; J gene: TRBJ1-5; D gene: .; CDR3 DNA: TGTGCCAGCTCACCAACTTCCAGGGTAGATCAGCCCCAGCATTTT; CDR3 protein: CASSPTSRVDQPQHF
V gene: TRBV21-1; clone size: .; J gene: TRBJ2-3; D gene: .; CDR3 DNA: TGTGCCAGCAGCAGTACAGGGATTAGCACAGATACGCAGTATTTT; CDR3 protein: CASSSTGISTDTQYF
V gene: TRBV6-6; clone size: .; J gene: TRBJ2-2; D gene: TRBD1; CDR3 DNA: TGTGCCAGCAGTCGGGACAGGGGGCGTTCCGGGGAGCTGTTTTTT; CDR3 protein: CASSRDRGRSGELFF
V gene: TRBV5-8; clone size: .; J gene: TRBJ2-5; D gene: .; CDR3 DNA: TGTGCCAGCAGCCGCCAATTGACAGGCCCGAAGACCCAGTACTTC; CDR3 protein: CASSRQLTGPKTQYF
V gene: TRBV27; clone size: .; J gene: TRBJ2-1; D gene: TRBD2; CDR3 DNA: TGTGCCAGCGGGCGGAGGGTTGCGGGAGGGTCTCTCTCCTACAATGAGCAGTTCTTC; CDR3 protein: CASGRRVAGGSLSYNEQFF
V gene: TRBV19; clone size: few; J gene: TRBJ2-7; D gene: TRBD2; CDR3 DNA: TGTGCCACCTCCGGACTAGCGGGAGCGAACGAGCAGTACTTC; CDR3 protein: CATSGLAGANEQYF
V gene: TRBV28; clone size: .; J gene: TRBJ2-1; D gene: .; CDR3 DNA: TGTGCCAGCAGTTTAGTCGGTTACAATGAGCAGTTCTTC; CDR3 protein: CASSLVGYNEQFF
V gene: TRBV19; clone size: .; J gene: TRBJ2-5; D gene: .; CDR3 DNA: TGTGCCAGTAGTAGGACAAGCCAAGAGACCCAGTACTTC; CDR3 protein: CASSRTSQETQYF
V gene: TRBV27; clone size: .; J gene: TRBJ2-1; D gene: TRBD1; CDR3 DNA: TGTGCCAGCAGGTCCGGGACAGGGTCCTACAATGAGCAGTTCTTC; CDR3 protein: CASRSGTGSYNEQFF
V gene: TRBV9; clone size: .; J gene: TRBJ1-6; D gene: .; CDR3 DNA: TGTGCCAGCGGGGGCAGCCGGAGCTCCTATAATTCACCCCTCCACTTT; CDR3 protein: CASGGSRSSYNSPLHF
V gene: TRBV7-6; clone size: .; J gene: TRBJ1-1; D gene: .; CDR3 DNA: TGTGCCAGCAGCCCCATCACAAGTCCCACTGAAGCTTTCTTT; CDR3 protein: CASSPITSPTEAFF
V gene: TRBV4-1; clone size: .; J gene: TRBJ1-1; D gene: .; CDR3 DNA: TGCGCCAGCAGCCAAGATAGACAGACTGAAGCTTTCTTT; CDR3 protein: CASSQDRQTEAFF
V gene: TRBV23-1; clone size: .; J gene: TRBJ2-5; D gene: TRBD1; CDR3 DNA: TGCAACCGGGCCGGGACAGAAGAGACCCAGTACTTC; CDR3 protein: CNRAGTEETQYF
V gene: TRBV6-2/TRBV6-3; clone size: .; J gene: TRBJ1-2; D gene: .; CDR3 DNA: TGTGCCAGCAGTTTTGCGGGACTTCATGGCTACACCTTC; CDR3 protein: CASSFAGLHGYTF
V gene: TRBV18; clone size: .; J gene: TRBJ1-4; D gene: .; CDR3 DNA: TGTGCCAGCGCGGGGGCTACTAATGAAAAACTGTTTTTT; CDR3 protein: CASAGATNEKLFF
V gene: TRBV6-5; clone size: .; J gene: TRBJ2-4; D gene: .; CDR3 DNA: TGTGCCAGCACCCTAAACGACAGGTTTCGGAACATTCAGTACTTC; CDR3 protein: CASTLNDRFRNIQYF
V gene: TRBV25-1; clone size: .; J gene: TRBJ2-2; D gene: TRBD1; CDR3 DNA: TGTGCCAGCAGTATCGCGACAGGGGGATTTTCGGACACCGGGGAGCTGTTTTTT; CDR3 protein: CASSIATGGFSDTGELFF
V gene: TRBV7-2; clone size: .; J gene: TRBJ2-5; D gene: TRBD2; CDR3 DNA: TGTGCCAGCAGCTTTAGCGGGGGAGAGACCCAGTACTTC; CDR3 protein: CASSFSGGETQYF
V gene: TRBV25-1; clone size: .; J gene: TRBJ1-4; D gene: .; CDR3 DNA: TGTGCCAGCAGCGGTGAGGTAAAGGGGCAGGGTAATGAAAAACTGTTTTTT; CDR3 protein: CASSGEVKGQGNEKLFF
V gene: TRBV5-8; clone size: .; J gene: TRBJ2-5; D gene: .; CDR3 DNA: TGTGCCAGCCCTGGGCACCAAGAGACCCAGTACTTC; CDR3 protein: CASPGHQETQYF
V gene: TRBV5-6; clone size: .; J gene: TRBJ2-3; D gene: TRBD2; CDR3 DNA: TGTGCCAGCAGCTTGTGGGAAACTAGCGCAGATACGCAGTATTTT; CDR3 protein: CASSLWETSADTQYF
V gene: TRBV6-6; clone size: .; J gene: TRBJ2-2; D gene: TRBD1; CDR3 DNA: TGTGCCAGCAGCACCGGGACAGGGTTGGCCGGGGAGCTGTTTTTT; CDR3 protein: CASSTGTGLAGELFF
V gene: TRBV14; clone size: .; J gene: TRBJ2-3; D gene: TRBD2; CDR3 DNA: TGTGCCAGCAGCCAACCTCTAGCGGGAGGCTACACAGATACGCAGTATTTT; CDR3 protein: CASSQPLAGGYTDTQYF
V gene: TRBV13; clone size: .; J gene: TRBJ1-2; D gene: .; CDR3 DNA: TGTGCCAGCAGCTTAGCAGGCTATGGCTACACCTTC; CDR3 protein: CASSLAGYGYTF